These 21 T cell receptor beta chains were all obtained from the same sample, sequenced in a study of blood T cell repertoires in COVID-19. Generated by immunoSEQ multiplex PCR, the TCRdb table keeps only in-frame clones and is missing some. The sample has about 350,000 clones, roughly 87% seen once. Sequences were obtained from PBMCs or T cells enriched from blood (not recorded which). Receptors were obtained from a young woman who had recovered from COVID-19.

The CDR3 DNA is TGCGCCAGCAGCCAAGTTCGACTAGCGGGAGCCTACGAGCAGTACTTC. Translated: CASSQVRLAGAYEQYF. The rearrangement uses TRBV4-1 and TRBJ2-7; 12 bases are shared with TRBD2. The CDR3 consists of 16 residues. Germline V gives CDR1 MGHRA, CDR2 YSYEKL. Trimming removed 1 base from V and 2 bases from J; junction bases left unmatched: 3.

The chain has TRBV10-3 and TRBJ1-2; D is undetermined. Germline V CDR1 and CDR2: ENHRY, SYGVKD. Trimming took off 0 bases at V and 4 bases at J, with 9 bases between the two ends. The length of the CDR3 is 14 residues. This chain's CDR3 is CAISESESGYGYTF. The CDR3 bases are TGTGCCATCAGTGAGTCAGAGTCGGGCTATGGCTACACCTTC.

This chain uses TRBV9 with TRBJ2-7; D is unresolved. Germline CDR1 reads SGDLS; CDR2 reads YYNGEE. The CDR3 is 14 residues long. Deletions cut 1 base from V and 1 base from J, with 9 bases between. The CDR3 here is CASSVLAGSYEQYF. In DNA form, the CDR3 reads TGTGCCAGCAGCGTATTGGCAGGATCCTACGAGCAGTACTTC.

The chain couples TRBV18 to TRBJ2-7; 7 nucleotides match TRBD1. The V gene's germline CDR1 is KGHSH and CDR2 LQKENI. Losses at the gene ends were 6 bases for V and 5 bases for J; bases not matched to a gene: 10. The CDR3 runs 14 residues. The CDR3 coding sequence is TGTGCCAGCTCGCTCGAAGGGACAGCTCACGAGCAGTACTTC. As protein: CASSLEGTAHEQYF.

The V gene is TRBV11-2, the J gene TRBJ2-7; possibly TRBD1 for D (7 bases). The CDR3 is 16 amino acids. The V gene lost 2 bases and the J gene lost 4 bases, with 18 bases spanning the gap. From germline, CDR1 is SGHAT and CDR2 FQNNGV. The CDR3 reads CASSLLLTGTGYEQYF. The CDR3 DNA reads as TGTGCCAGCAGCTTACTCCTGACAGGGACTGGGTACGAGCAGTACTTC.

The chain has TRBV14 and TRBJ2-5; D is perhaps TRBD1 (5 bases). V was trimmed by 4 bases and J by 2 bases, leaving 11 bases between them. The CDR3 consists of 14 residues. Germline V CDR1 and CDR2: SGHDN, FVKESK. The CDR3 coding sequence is TGTGCCAGCAGCCCTTCCAAGGGGCAAGAGACCCAGTACTTC. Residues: CASSPSKGQETQYF.

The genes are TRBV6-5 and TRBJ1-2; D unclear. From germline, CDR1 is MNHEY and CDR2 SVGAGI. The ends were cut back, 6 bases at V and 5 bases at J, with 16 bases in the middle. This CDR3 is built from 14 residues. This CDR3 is CASRGSGRNYGYTF. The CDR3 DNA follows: TGTGCCAGCAGGGGCTCCGGGAGAAATTATGGCTACACCTTC.

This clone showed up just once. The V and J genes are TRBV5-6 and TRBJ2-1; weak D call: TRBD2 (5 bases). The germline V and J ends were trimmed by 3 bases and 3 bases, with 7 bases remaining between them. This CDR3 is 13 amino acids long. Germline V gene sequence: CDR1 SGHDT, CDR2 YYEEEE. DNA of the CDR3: TGTGCCAGCAGCTCCGGGGTCTACAATGAGCAGTTCTTC. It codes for CASSSGVYNEQFF.

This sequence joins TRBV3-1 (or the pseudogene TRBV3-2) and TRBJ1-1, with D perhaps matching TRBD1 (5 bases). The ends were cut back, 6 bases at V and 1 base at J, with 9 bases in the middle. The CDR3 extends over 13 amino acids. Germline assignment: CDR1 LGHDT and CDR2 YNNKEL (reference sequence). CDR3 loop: CASRGTGNTEAFF. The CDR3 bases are TGTGCCAGCAGAGGGACTGGGAACACTGAAGCTTTCTTT.

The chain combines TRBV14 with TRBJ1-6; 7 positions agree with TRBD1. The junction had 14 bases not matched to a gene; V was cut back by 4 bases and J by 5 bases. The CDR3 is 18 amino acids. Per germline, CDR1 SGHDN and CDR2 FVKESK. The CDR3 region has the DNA TGTGCCAGCAGCCCCCTCCTGTTCACGGGACAGAATAATTCACCCCTCCACTTT. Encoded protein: CASSPLLFTGQNNSPLHF. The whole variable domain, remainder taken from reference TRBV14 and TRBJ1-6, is EAGVTQFPSHSVIEKGQTVTLRCDPISGHDNLYWYRRVMGKEIKFLLHFVKESKQDESGMPNNRFLAERTGGTYSTLKVQPAELEDSGVYFCASSPLLFTGQNNSPLHFGNGTRLTVT.

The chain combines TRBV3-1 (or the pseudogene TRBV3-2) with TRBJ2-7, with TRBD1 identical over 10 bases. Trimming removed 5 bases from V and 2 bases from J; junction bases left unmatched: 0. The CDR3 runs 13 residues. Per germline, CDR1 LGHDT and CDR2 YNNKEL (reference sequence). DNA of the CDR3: TGTGCCAGCAGCGGACAGGGGGCCTACGAGCAGTACTTC. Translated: CASSGQGAYEQYF.

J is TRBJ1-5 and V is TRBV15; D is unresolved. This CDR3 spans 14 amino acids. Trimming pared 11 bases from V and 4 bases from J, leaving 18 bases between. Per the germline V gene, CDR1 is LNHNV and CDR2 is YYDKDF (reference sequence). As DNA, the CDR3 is TGTGCCGCCAACGAGGGCACCTCTAATCAGCCCCAGCATTTT. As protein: CAANEGTSNQPQHF.

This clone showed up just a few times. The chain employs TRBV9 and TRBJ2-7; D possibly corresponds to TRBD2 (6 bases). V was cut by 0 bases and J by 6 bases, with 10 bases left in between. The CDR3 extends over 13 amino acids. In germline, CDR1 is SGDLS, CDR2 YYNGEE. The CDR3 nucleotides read TGTGCCAGCAGCGTAGGACTAGTTGGCGAGCAGTACTTC. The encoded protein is CASSVGLVGEQYF.

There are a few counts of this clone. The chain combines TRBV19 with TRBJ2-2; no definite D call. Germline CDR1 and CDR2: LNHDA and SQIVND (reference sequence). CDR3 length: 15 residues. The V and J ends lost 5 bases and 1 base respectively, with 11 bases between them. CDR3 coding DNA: TGTGCCAGTAGTGTCGCCCCGGTGAACACCGGGGAGCTGTTTTTT. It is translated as CASSVAPVNTGELFF.

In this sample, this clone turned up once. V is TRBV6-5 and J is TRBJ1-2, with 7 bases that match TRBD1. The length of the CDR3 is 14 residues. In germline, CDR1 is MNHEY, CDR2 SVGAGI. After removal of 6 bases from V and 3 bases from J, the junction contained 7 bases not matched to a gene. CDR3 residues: CASRKTGVDYGYTF. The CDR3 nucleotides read TGTGCCAGCAGAAAAACAGGGGTGGACTATGGCTACACCTTC.

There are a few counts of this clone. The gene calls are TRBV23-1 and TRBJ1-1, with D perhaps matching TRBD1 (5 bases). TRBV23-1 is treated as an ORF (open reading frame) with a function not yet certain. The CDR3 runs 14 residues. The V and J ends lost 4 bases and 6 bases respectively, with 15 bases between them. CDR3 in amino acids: CASSLLQESAEAFF. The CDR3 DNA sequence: TGCGCCAGCAGTCTATTACAGGAATCCGCTGAAGCTTTCTTT.

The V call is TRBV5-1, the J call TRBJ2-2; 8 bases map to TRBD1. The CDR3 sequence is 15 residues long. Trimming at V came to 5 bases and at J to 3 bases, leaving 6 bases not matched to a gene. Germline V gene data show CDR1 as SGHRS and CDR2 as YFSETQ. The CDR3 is CASRPTGGHTGELFF. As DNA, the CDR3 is TGCGCCAGCAGGCCTACAGGGGGTCACACCGGGGAGCTGTTTTTT.

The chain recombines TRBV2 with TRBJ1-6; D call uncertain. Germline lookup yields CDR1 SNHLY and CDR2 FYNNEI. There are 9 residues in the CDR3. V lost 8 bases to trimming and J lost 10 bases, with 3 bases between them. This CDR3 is CASSSPLHF. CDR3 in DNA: TGTGCCAGCTCATCACCCCTCCACTTT.

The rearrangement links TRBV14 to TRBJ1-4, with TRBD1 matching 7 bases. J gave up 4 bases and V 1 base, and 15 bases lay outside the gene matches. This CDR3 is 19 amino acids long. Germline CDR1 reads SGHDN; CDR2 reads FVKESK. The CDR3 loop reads CASSQVGRQGPRGNEKLFF. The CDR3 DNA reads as TGTGCCAGCAGCCAAGTGGGTCGACAGGGACCTCGGGGTAATGAAAAACTGTTTTTT.

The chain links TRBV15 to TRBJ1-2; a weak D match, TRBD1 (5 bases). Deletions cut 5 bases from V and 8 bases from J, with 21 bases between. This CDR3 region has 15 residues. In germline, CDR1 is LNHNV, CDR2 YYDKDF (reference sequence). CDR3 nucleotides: TGTGCCACCAGCTCGATTTGGGGCCCGACGGAGGGCTACACCTTC. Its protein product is CATSSIWGPTEGYTF.

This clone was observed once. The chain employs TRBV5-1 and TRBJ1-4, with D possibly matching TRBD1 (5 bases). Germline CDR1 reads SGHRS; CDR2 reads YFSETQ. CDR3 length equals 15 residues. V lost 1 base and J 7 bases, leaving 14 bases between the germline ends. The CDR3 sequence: CASSLSSGWGEKLFF. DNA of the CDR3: TGCGCCAGCAGCTTGTCATCAGGGTGGGGTGAAAAACTGTTTTTT.